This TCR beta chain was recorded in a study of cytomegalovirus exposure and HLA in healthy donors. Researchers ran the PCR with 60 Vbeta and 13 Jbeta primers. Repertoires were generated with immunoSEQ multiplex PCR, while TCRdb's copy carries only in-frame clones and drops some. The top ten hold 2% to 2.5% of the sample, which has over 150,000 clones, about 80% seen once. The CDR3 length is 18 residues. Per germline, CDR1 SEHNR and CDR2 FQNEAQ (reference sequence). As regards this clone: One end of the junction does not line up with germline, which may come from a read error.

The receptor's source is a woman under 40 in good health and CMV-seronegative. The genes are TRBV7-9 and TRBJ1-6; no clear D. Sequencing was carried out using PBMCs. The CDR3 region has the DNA TGTTCCAGCAGCTCTCCCTATCCCCTGACCGGGGAAGGGTCACCCCTCCACTTT. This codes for CSSSSPYPLTGEGSPLHF.